This TCR beta chain was captured in a study of CD8 T cells in Susac syndrome. With random hexamers, reverse transcription was performed on about 0.45 to 1 ug of RNA. TCRdb called the immunoSEQ multiplex PCR reads again in MiXCR, with one record for every CDR3 protein. The table shows about 130,000 distinct CDR3 sequences, with over 85% occurring only once. CDR1 MNHEY and CDR2 SVGEGT come from the germline V gene. The CDR3 is made up of 16 amino acids. V shed 4 bases and J 4 bases; nucleotides not matched to a gene: 9. CD8+ and CD4+ T cells circulating in blood were sequenced for TCR beta. The clonotype was recovered from a human donor with Susac syndrome. This chain links TRBV6-2 or TRBV6-3 with TRBJ1-2; 10 positions agree with TRBD1. Material: CD8+ T cells from PBMCs. This chain's CDR3 is CASSLRTGGEVYGYTF. The CDR3 DNA reads as TGTGCCAGCAGTTTGCGGACAGGGGGTGAGGTCTATGGCTACACCTTC.